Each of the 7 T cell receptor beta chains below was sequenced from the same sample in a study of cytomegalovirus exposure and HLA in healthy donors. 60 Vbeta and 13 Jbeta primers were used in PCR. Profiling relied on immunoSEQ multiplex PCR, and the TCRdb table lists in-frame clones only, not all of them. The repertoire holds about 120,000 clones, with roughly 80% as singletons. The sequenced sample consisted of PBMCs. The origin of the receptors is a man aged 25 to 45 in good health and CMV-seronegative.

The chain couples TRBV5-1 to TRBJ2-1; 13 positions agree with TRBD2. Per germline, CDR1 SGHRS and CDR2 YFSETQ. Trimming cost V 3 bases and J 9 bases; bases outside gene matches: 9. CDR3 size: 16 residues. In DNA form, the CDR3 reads TGCGCCAGCAGCTCCACTAGCGGGGGGGCCTTCAGTGAGCAGTTCTTC. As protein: CASSSTSGGAFSEQFF.

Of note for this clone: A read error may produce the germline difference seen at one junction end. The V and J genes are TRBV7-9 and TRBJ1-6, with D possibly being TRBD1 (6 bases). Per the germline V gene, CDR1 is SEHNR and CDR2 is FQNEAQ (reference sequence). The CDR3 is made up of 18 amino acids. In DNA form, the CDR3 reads TGTTCCAGCAGCTCTCCGGCAGGGACATCTATTAATAATTCACCCCTCCACTTT. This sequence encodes CSSSSPAGTSINNSPLHF. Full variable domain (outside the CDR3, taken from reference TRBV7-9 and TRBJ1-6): DTGVSQNPRHKITKRGQNVTFRCDPISEHNRLYWYRQTLGQGPEFLTYFQNEAQLEKSRLLSDRFSAERPKGSFSTLEIQRTEQGDSAMYLCSSSSPAGTSINNSPLHFGNGTRLTVT.

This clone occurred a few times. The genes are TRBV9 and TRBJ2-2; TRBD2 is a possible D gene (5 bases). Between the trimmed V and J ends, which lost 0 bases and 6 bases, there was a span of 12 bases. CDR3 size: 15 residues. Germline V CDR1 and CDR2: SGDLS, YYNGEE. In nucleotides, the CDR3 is TGTGCCAGCAGCGTAGGTACTAGATACGCCGGGGAGCTGTTTTTT. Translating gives CASSVGTRYAGELFF.

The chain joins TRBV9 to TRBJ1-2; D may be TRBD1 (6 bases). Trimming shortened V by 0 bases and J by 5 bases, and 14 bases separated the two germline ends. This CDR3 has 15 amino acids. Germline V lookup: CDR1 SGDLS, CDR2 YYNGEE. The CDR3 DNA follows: TGTGCCAGCAGCGTAGGTGCAGGGGAGAGGTATGGCTACACCTTC. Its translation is CASSVGAGERYGYTF.

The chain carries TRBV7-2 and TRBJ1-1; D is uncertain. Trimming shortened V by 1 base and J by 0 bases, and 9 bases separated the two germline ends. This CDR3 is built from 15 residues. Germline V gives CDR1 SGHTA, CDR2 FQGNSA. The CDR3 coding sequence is TGTGCCAGCAGCTTAGAATCCGCTATGAACACTGAAGCTTTCTTT. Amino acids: CASSLESAMNTEAFF.

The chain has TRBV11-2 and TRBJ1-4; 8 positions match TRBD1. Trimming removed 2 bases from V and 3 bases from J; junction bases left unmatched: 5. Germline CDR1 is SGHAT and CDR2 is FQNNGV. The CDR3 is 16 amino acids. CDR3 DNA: TGTGCCAGCAGCTTAATGAGGGGACAGGCTAATGAAAAACTGTTTTTT. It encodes CASSLMRGQANEKLFF.

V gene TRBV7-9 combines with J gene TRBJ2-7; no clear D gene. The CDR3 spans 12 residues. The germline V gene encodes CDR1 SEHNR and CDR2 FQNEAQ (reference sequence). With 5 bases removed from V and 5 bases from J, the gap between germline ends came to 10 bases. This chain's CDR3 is CASSPYINEQYF. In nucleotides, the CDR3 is TGTGCCAGCAGCCCCTATATAAACGAGCAGTACTTC.